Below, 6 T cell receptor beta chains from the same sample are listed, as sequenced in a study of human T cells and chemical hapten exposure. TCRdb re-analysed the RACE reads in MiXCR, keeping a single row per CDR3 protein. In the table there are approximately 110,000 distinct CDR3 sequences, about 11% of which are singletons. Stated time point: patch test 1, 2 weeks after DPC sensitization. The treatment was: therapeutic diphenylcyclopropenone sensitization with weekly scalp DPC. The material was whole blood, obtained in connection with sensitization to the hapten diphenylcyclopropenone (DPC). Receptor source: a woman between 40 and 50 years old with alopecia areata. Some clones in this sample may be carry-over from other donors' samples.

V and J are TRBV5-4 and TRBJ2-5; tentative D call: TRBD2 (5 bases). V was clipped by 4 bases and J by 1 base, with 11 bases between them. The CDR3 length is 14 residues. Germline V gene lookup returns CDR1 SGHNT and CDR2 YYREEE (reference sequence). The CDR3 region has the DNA TGTGCCAGCAGCCGCGAGGGCCCCCAAGAGACCCAGTACTTC. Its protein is CASSREGPQETQYF. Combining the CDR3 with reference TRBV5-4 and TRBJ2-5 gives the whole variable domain ETGVTQSPTHLIKTRGQQVTLRCSSQSGHNTVSWYQQALGQGPQFIFQYYREEENGRGNFPPRFSGLQFPNYSSELNVNALELDDSALYLCASSREGPQETQYFGPGTRLLVL.

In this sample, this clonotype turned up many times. CDR3 coding DNA: TGTGCCAGCAGCTCGGCACTAGCGGGGAACCCCTATGAGCAGTTCTTC. Its protein is CASSSALAGNPYEQFF. This chain uses TRBV11-1 with TRBJ2-1; 10 bases align to TRBD2. The CDR3 has 16 residues. The V and J ends lost 4 bases and 8 bases, in that order; junction bases with no gene match: 11. Germline values: CDR1 SGHAT, CDR2 FQDESV (reference sequence).

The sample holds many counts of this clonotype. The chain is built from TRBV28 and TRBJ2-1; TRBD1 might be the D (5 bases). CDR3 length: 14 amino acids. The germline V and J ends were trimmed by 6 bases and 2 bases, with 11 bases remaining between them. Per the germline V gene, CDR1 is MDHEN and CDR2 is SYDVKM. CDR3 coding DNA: TGTGCCAGCAGGCAGGGTATCGCCTACAATGAGCAGTTCTTC. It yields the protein CASRQGIAYNEQFF.

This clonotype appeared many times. The CDR3 sequence: CASSQATSGSYNEQFF. CDR3 in DNA: TGCGCCAGCAGCCAAGCCACTAGCGGGAGCTACAATGAGCAGTTCTTC. The V and J genes are TRBV4-3 and TRBJ2-1; 11 bases fit TRBD2. Germline V gives CDR1 LGHNA, CDR2 YSLEER. The CDR3 is 16 residues long. The V gene end was trimmed by 1 base and the J gene end by 3 bases; junction bases not matched to a gene: 2.

For the CDR3, the DNA is TGTGCCATCAGTGGGGAGGCCACTGGAAACACCATATATTTT. Residues: CAISGEATGNTIYF. The V gene is TRBV10-3, the J gene TRBJ1-3; D uncertain. In germline, CDR1 is ENHRY, CDR2 SYGVKD. This CDR3 has 14 amino acids. Trimming pared 4 bases from V and 2 bases from J, leaving 9 bases between.

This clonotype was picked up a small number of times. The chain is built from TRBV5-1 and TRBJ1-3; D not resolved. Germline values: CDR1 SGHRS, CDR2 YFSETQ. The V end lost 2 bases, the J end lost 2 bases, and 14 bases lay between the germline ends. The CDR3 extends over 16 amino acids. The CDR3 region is CASSFTVLGTGNTIYF. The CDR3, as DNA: TGCGCCAGCAGCTTTACAGTTCTGGGAACTGGAAACACCATATATTTT. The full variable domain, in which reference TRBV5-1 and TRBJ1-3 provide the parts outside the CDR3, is KAGVTQTPRYLIKTRGQQVTLSCSPISGHRSVSWYQQTPGQGLQFLFEYFSETQRNKGNFPGRFSGRQFSNSRSEMNVSTLELGDSALYLCASSFTVLGTGNTIYFGEGSWLTVV.